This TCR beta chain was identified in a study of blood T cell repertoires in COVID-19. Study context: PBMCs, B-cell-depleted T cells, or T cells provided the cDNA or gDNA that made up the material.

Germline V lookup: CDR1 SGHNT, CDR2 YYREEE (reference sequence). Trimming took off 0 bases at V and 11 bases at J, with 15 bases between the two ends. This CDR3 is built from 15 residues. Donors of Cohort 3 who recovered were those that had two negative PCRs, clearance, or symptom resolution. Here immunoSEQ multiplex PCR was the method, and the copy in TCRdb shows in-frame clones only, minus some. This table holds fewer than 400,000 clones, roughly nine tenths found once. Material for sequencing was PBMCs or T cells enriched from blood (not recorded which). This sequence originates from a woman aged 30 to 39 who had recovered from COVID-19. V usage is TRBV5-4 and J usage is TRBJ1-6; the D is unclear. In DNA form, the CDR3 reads TGTGCCAGCAGCTTGGATTTTGGCAAAAATGCACCCCTCCACTTT. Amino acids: CASSLDFGKNAPLHF. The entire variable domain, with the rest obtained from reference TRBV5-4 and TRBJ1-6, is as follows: ETGVTQSPTHLIKTRGQQVTLRCSSQSGHNTVSWYQQALGQGPQFIFQYYREEENGRGNFPPRFSGLQFPNYSSELNVNALELDDSALYLCASSLDFGKNAPLHFGNGTRLTVT.